The sample holds many counts of the clone carrying this T cell receptor beta chain. The antigen is unknown. Looked up from germline, CDR1 is DFQATT and CDR2 is SNEGSKA (reference sequence). Between the trimmed V and J ends, which lost 3 bases and 2 bases, there was a span of 7 bases. The CDR3 runs 13 residues. This sample stems from a study of molecular identifiers for immune sequencing clone quantification. General observations from the study: Clones with over 20 RNA copies captured over 98% of effector molecules but under 1% of naive ones.

TCRdb re-called the PCR reads with MiXCR, one entry per CDR3 protein. The repertoire holds more than 550,000 distinct CDR3 sequences, with approximately 24% as singletons. With 10%, 30% or 50% of RNA, about 17,000 to 1,000,000 naive CD8 T cells were sequenced. The sequenced sample was naive CD8+ T cells from blood, with Jurkat cell RNA spiked in. Subset indicated: FACS-sorted CD8+CD4-CCR7+CD45RA+ naive T cells. The chain combines TRBV20-1 with TRBJ2-2; D remains unclear. The sequence was obtained from a human donor in good health. Some libraries in this study had Jurkat cell RNA spiked in. Here the CDR3 reads CSASTANTGELFF. The DNA for the CDR3 is TGCAGTGCTAGTACTGCCAACACCGGGGAGCTGTTTTTT.